These 23 T cell receptor beta chains originate from one sample sequenced in a study of blood T cells in healthy people across ages. The second PCR ran about 6 to 12 cycles with a sample-barcoded 5' primer and J-beta primers. Each CDR3 protein gets one entry after TCRdb re-called the 5' RACE reads with MiXCR. Of more than 1,400,000 distinct CDR3 sequences in the sample, 40% to 50% were seen once. The specimen sequenced was blood. These receptor sequences come from a woman aged 18 to 35 in good health.

In its sample, this clonotype was seen once. This chain uses TRBV12-3 or TRBV12-4 with TRBJ2-3, with 8 bases fitting TRBD2. The CDR3 is 16 amino acids. CDR3 residues: CAATGRVRGGADTQYF. DNA of the CDR3: TGTGCGGCGACCGGACGGGTCCGGGGGGGTGCAGATACGCAGTATTTT.

V usage is TRBV7-2 and J usage is TRBJ2-4; 7 bases are a match to TRBD2. The J call may be in error: the DNA end matches TRBJ2-7 better. Per the germline V gene, CDR1 is SGHTA and CDR2 is FQGNSA. The CDR3 has 16 residues. As DNA, the CDR3 is TGTGCCAGCAGCTTAGCCGGGGGTGGGAGGGTCTACGAGCAGTACTTC. Translation: CASSLAGGGRVYEQYF.

This clonotype was seen more than once but under ten times. This chain uses TRBV4-2 with TRBJ1-2; 10 nucleotides align to TRBD1. CDR3 length: 16 amino acids. CDR1 and CDR2 (germline): LGHNA, YNFKEQ. The V segment lost 0 bases and the J segment 3 bases; nucleotides outside the gene matches: 4. Here the CDR3 DNA reads TGTGCCAGCAGCCAAGATCCAGGACAGGGGGACTATGGCTACACCTTC. Protein product: CASSQDPGQGDYGYTF.

The chain joins TRBV20-1 to TRBJ2-3; 8 positions agree with TRBD2. There are 14 residues in the CDR3. Germline V lookup: CDR1 DFQATT, CDR2 SNEGSKA (reference sequence). V was clipped by 1 base and J by 3 bases; unmatched bases: 3. CDR3 in DNA: TGCAGTGCTAGAGGTAGCGGGACGACAGATACGCAGTATTTT. Residues: CSARGSGTTDTQYF.

The chain is built from TRBV27 and TRBJ1-4, with D perhaps matching TRBD1 (5 bases). Germline loops: CDR1 MNHEY, CDR2 SMNVEV (reference sequence). Trimming shortened V by 2 bases and J by 5 bases, and 12 bases separated the two germline ends. There are 15 residues in the CDR3. The CDR3 is CASSLGPGSNEKLFF. DNA for the CDR3: TGTGCCAGCAGTTTAGGTCCAGGGTCCAATGAAAAACTGTTTTTT. The full variable domain, with the rest looked up from reference TRBV27 and TRBJ1-4, is EAQVTQNPRYLITVTGKKLTVTCSQNMNHEYMSWYRQDPGLGLRQIYYSMNVEVTDKGDVPEGYKVSRKEKRNFPLILESPSPNQTSLYFCASSLGPGSNEKLFFGSGTQLSVL.

The rearrangement joins TRBV20-1 to TRBJ2-3; D perhaps matches TRBD1 (6 bases). Trimming took 5 bases from V and 3 from J, leaving 18 bases between them. The CDR3 covers 15 residues. Germline assignment: CDR1 DFQATT and CDR2 SNEGSKA (reference sequence). CDR3 nucleotide sequence: TGCAGTGCTCCGGACAGATTACATTATACAGATACGCAGTATTTT. This gives the protein CSAPDRLHYTDTQYF.

V and J are TRBV4-1 and TRBJ1-1; TRBD1 agrees at 9 bases. J gave up 0 bases and V 1 base, and 6 bases lay outside the gene matches. The CDR3 has 17 residues. Germline V lookup: CDR1 MGHRA, CDR2 YSYEKL. The DNA for the CDR3 is TGCGCCAGCAGCCAAGCGGACAGGGGTAACATGAACACTGAAGCTTTCTTT. It codes for CASSQADRGNMNTEAFF.

In this sample, this clonotype turned up many times. V is TRBV12-3 or TRBV12-4 and J is TRBJ2-3; no reliable D call. Trimming pared 4 bases from V and 4 bases from J, leaving 12 bases between. This CDR3 contains 14 residues. Written as DNA, the CDR3 is TGTGCCAGCAGTTCGTCGGACCGCCCAGATACGCAGTATTTT. Translation gives CASSSSDRPDTQYF.

This clonotype came up a few times. V gene TRBV2 combines with J gene TRBJ2-1; TRBD1 is a possible D gene (5 bases). Germline CDR1 and CDR2: SNHLY and FYNNEI. This CDR3 has 13 residues. V shed 6 bases and J shed 8 bases, with 14 bases lying between them. CDR3: CASRISQDDEQFF. DNA for the CDR3: TGTGCCAGCAGAATCTCACAGGACGATGAGCAGTTCTTC.

This clonotype was picked up a small number of times. The V call is TRBV3-1, the J call TRBJ1-2, with a tentative D call TRBD1 (5 bases). From germline, CDR1 is LGHDT and CDR2 YNNKEL (reference sequence). V lost 1 base and J lost 8, with 14 bases in between. The CDR3 contains 14 residues. The CDR3: CASSQGGTERGYTF. The CDR3 coding sequence is TGTGCCAGCAGCCAAGGGGGCACGGAGAGGGGCTACACCTTC.

The rearrangement joins TRBV7-9 to TRBJ2-7; TRBD2 matches 8 bases. The germline CDR1 and CDR2 sequences are SEHNR and FQNEAQ (reference sequence). This CDR3 contains 13 residues. Trimming took 11 bases from V and 7 from J; bases not matched to a gene: 13. The CDR3 nucleotides read TGTGCCCTCCTCGGGGGGGCCTACAATGAGCAGTACTTC. Its translation is CALLGGAYNEQYF.

The table lists this clonotype with a few counts. The V call is TRBV7-2, the J call TRBJ2-7, with D possibly being TRBD2 (6 bases). This CDR3 comprises 15 residues. Per germline, CDR1 SGHTA and CDR2 FQGNSA. The germline V and J ends were trimmed by 0 bases and 7 bases, with 16 bases remaining between them. The CDR3 sequence: CASSLAGGNYNEQYF. Written as DNA, the CDR3 is TGTGCCAGCAGCTTAGCTGGCGGGAACTACAATGAGCAGTACTTC.

The J gene is TRBJ2-1, the V gene TRBV7-9, with unresolved D. The J call may not be correct, given that the DNA end is closer to TRBJ2-7. Germline values: CDR1 SEHNR, CDR2 FQNEAQ (reference sequence). This CDR3 comprises 16 residues. The CDR3 sequence: CASSARLGYTYNEQYF. CDR3 sequence (DNA): TGTGCCAGCAGCGCTCGGCTCGGGTACACCTACAATGAGCAGTACTTC.

This clonotype came up a few times. J is TRBJ2-5 and V is TRBV5-6, with D unresolved. The CDR3 is made up of 15 amino acids. V dropped 2 bases and J dropped 2 bases, with 13 bases sitting between them. Germline V CDR1 and CDR2: SGHDT, YYEEEE. The CDR3 loop reads CASSFLGSKQETQYF. CDR3 in DNA: TGTGCCAGCAGCTTTCTGGGCAGTAAGCAAGAGACCCAGTACTTC.

Ten or more counts support this clonotype. The chain employs TRBV12-3 or TRBV12-4 and TRBJ2-1, with D maybe TRBD2 (7 bases). The CDR3 consists of 15 residues. The ends were cut back, 6 bases at V and 3 bases at J, with 15 bases in the middle. CDR3 nucleotide sequence: TGTGCCAGCAGCTCTGGGGGCGGGAGCTACAATGAGCAGTTCTTC. Protein sequence: CASSSGGGSYNEQFF.

This clonotype showed up just a few times. This rearrangement joins TRBV7-2 to TRBJ2-1; the D is unclear. The CDR3 loop spans 16 amino acids. CDR1 and CDR2 (germline): SGHTA, FQGNSA. Trimming took off 1 base at V and 0 bases at J, with 10 bases between the two ends. The CDR3 sequence: CASSLVVLPSYNEQFF. CDR3 DNA: TGTGCCAGCAGCTTAGTGGTGCTTCCCTCCTACAATGAGCAGTTCTTC.

This rearrangement joins TRBV5-1 to TRBJ1-2; 7 bases are shared with TRBD1. CDR3 length equals 14 residues. V shed 3 bases, J shed 3 bases, and the junction held 5 bases outside the gene matches. Germline lookup yields CDR1 SGHRS and CDR2 YFSETQ. In nucleotides, the CDR3 is TGCGCCAGCAGCTCGACAGGGATGGACTATGGCTACACCTTC. This encodes CASSSTGMDYGYTF.

This clonotype was seen ten or more times. This rearrangement joins TRBV5-1 to TRBJ2-1; 9 bases align to TRBD2. The CDR3 has 16 amino acids. Per the germline V gene, CDR1 is SGHRS and CDR2 is YFSETQ. V lost 0 bases, J lost 3 bases, and 4 bases stayed unmatched. The CDR3 sequence: CASSLGAAGGYNEQFF. In DNA form, the CDR3 reads TGCGCCAGCAGCTTGGGAGCAGCGGGAGGCTACAATGAGCAGTTCTTC.

This sequence joins TRBV7-9 and TRBJ2-5; perhaps D is TRBD1 or TRBD2 (5 bases each). With 0 bases removed from V and 6 bases from J, the gap between germline ends came to 11 bases. The CDR3 spans 14 residues. CDR1 and CDR2 from the germline V gene are SEHNR and FQNEAQ (reference sequence). The CDR3 sequence: CASSLAEGLKTQYF. CDR3 DNA: TGTGCCAGCAGCTTAGCAGAGGGGTTGAAGACCCAGTACTTC.

The rearrangement links TRBV20-1 to TRBJ1-4; TRBD1 agrees at 7 bases. The V gene's germline CDR1 is DFQATT and CDR2 SNEGSKA (reference sequence). Trimming removed 2 bases from V and 4 bases from J; junction bases left unmatched: 10. The length of the CDR3 is 16 residues. CDR3 amino acids: CSARPSPQGLNEKLFF. CDR3 coding DNA: TGCAGTGCTAGACCCTCCCCACAGGGGCTTAATGAAAAACTGTTTTTT.

This clonotype was detected only a few times. The rearrangement joins TRBV12-5 to TRBJ2-7; 10 nucleotides align to TRBD1. Germline CDR1 LGHNT, CDR2 FRNRAP. This CDR3 has 15 amino acids. V lost 5 bases to trimming and J lost 3 bases; unmatched junction nucleotides: 7. The CDR3 nucleotides are TGTGCTAGTGGTCCGGGGACAGGGGCTTTCTACGAGCAGTACTTC. Encoded protein: CASGPGTGAFYEQYF.

There are a few counts of this clonotype. This chain uses TRBV20-1 with TRBJ2-7; 8 bases map to TRBD2. J lost 1 base, V lost 0 bases, and 11 bases had no gene match. The CDR3 runs 17 residues. Per germline, CDR1 DFQATT and CDR2 SNEGSKA (reference sequence). CDR3 DNA: TGCAGTGCTAGAGATACTTCCGGGACTAGTAAATCCTACGAGCAGTACTTC. Its protein is CSARDTSGTSKSYEQYF.

The rearrangement links TRBV5-6 to TRBJ1-2; unclear D gene. The CDR3 is 14 residues long. The germline V gene has CDR1 SGHDT and CDR2 YYEEEE. Trimming stripped 0 bases from V and 5 bases from J, with 11 bases between. The CDR3 is CASSLGALGYGYTF. In DNA form, the CDR3 reads TGTGCCAGCAGCTTGGGGGCGCTCGGATATGGCTACACCTTC.